Following are 17 T cell receptor beta chains from one sample sequenced in a study of blood T cell repertoires in COVID-19. Here immunoSEQ multiplex PCR was the method, and the copy in TCRdb shows in-frame clones only, minus some. The data contain roughly 80,000 clones, roughly four fifths of them singletons. The sample comprised peripheral blood. All receptors derive from a human donor in a cohort sampled during active COVID-19.

The chain has TRBV12-1 and TRBJ2-1; the table's D call, TRBD2, was not checked against the DNA. TRBV12-1 is described as a pseudogene. The CDR3 runs 22 residues. The CDR3 bases are TGTGCCAGCACCCCTGGGATTCGGGCTGGGACTAGCGGGGGGTTCCAATACAATGAGCAGTTCTTC. Translated: CASTPGIRAGTSGGFQYNEQFF.

This clone was picked up a small number of times. The chain carries TRBV3-1 (or the pseudogene TRBV3-2) and TRBJ1-5; D gene unclear. Trimming left V 4 bases short and J 1 base short, with 5 bases between. CDR1 and CDR2 from the germline V gene are LGHDT and YNNKEL (reference sequence). This CDR3 contains 13 residues. The CDR3 spells CASSLESNQPQHF. DNA of the CDR3: TGTGCCAGCAGCCTGGAGAGCAATCAGCCCCAGCATTTT.

The V and J genes are TRBV21-1 and TRBJ1-1; the D call of TRBD1 is as the table states it, not checked on the DNA. TRBV21-1 constitutes a pseudogene. CDR3 length: 15 amino acids. The DNA of the CDR3 is TGTGCCAGCACAAGGCGGGACAGGGGGCTGACTGAAGCTTTCTTT. This encodes CASTRRDRGLTEAFF.

V gene TRBV29-1 combines with J gene TRBJ2-3; D not certain. This CDR3 region has 12 residues. Per the germline V gene, CDR1 is SQVTM and CDR2 is ANQGSEA. The ends were cut back, 7 bases at V and 6 bases at J, with 14 bases in the middle. CDR3 sequence (DNA): TGCAGCGCCCAGGTCCCTGGGGATACGCAGTATTTT. It specifies CSAQVPGDTQYF.

The CDR3 nucleotides are TGTGCCAGTAGTGGAATAGCGGGGGGGAGGCATGAGCAGTTCTTC. This sequence encodes CASSGIAGGRHEQFF. V usage is TRBV19 and J usage is TRBJ2-1, with 11 positions matching TRBD2. The germline V gene has CDR1 LNHDA and CDR2 SQIVND (reference sequence). The CDR3 length is 15 residues. Trimming at V came to 5 bases and at J to 8 bases, leaving 8 bases not matched to a gene.

This sequence joins TRBV4-2 and TRBJ2-1; a possible D gene is TRBD2 (7 bases). Per the germline V gene, CDR1 is LGHNA and CDR2 is YNFKEQ. The CDR3 has 16 residues. Deletions cut 0 bases from V and 10 bases from J, with 19 bases between. The CDR3 DNA reads TGTGCCAGCAGCCAAGACTTGGGGGGGGCCCGGTGGGAGCAGTTCTTC. Its translation: CASSQDLGGARWEQFF.

The rearrangement uses TRBV6-5 and TRBJ2-3; maybe TRBD2 (5 bases). The CDR3 runs 15 residues. V lost 5 bases and J lost 0, with 12 bases in between. CDR1 MNHEY and CDR2 SVGAGI come from the germline V gene. The CDR3 is CASSPGVLSTDTQYF. The CDR3 DNA reads TGTGCCAGCAGTCCCGGGGTACTTAGCACAGATACGCAGTATTTT.

The chain employs TRBV2 and TRBJ2-7; 7 nucleotides align to TRBD2. Trimming removed 2 bases from V and 6 bases from J; junction bases left unmatched: 10. Germline-derived CDR1 and CDR2 are SNHLY and FYNNEI. The CDR3 is 15 residues long. The CDR3 sequence: CASSEFPSGSPEQYF. The DNA of the CDR3 is TGTGCCAGCAGTGAATTTCCTAGCGGATCCCCCGAGCAGTACTTC.

CDR3 nucleotides: TGTGCCAGCAGCATCAACAGAAATCAGCCCCAGCATTTT. Amino acids: CASSINRNQPQHF. The J gene is TRBJ1-5, the V gene TRBV7-8; no clear D gene. This CDR3 has 13 residues. V was cut by 5 bases and J by 4 bases, with 9 bases left in between. CDR1 is SGHVS and CDR2 is FQNEAQ in the germline V gene.

V is TRBV9 and J is TRBJ1-5; TRBD1 agrees at 8 bases. The CDR3 is 14 amino acids. V lost 3 bases, J lost 3 bases, and 2 bases stayed unmatched. CDR1 and CDR2 from the germline V gene are SGDLS and YYNGEE. CDR3 in DNA: TGTGCCAGCAGCGGACAGGGGATCAATCAGCCCCAGCATTTT. Protein: CASSGQGINQPQHF.

The DNA of the CDR3 is TGTGCCACCACGACTAGCGGGGGAGAAGAGACCCAGTACTTC. Encoded protein: CATTTSGGEETQYF. The rearrangement links TRBV15 to TRBJ2-5; 12 bases map to TRBD2. V shed 7 bases, J shed 3 bases, and the junction held 3 bases outside the gene matches. CDR1 is LNHNV and CDR2 is YYDKDF in the germline V gene (reference sequence). The CDR3 runs to 14 residues.

This chain links TRBV5-1 with TRBJ1-5; 8 positions match TRBD1. The junction had 22 bases not matched to a gene; V was cut back by 5 bases and J by 9 bases. The germline CDR1 and CDR2 sequences are SGHRS and YFSETQ. The CDR3 is 18 amino acids. CDR3 coding DNA: TGCGCCAGCAGGGGCCCGGGACAGGCCTCTGGGGGTGAACGGCCCCAGCATTTT. Its protein product is CASRGPGQASGGERPQHF.

The chain carries TRBV6-1 and TRBJ2-1, with 8 bases fitting TRBD2. There are 18 residues in the CDR3. Germline CDR1 MNHNS, CDR2 SASEGT. With 1 base clipped from V and 0 bases from J, the junction kept 8 bases outside the gene matches. The CDR3 sequence is CASSEVAGPLSSYNEQFF. CDR3 nucleotides: TGTGCCAGCAGTGAAGTAGCGGGGCCCCTGAGCTCCTACAATGAGCAGTTCTTC.

In this sample, this clone turned up once. The chain uses TRBV5-1 and TRBJ2-3, with D unresolved. The germline V gene has CDR1 SGHRS and CDR2 YFSETQ. V lost 7 bases and J 3 bases, leaving 12 bases between the germline ends. This CDR3 has 13 residues. The CDR3 spells CASVHSGTDTQYF. The DNA of the CDR3 is TGCGCCAGCGTCCACAGTGGAACAGATACGCAGTATTTT.

The chain couples TRBV30 to TRBJ1-5, with D tentatively TRBD1 (5 bases). CDR1 GTSNPN and CDR2 SVGIG come from the germline V gene (reference sequence). V lost 4 bases and J lost 2, with 15 bases in between. CDR3 length: 15 residues. The DNA of the CDR3 is TGTGCCTGGACCCCGGTGGGGGGAGGCAATCAGCCCCAGCATTTT. Residues: CAWTPVGGGNQPQHF.

This clone has a handful of counts. The J gene is TRBJ1-1, the V gene TRBV7-3; D perhaps matches TRBD1 (6 bases). V gave up 5 bases and J gave up 1 base, with 14 bases separating them. The CDR3 has 15 amino acids. Per germline, CDR1 SGHTA and CDR2 FQGTGA. CDR3 sequence (DNA): TGTGCCAGCAGCACACAGGGTGGCGGGAACACTGAAGCTTTCTTT. It encodes CASSTQGGGNTEAFF. The full variable domain, rest sourced from reference TRBV7-3 and TRBJ1-1, is GAGVSQTPSNKVTEKGKYVELRCDPISGHTALYWYRQSLGQGPEFLIYFQGTGAADDSGLPNDRFFAVRPEGSVSTLKIQRTERGDSAVYLCASSTQGGGNTEAFFGQGTRLTVV.

The chain employs TRBV24-1 and TRBJ1-1, with D hard to call. The V end lost 5 bases, the J end lost 2 bases, and 5 bases lay between the germline ends. CDR3 length equals 12 residues. The germline V gene has CDR1 KGHDR and CDR2 SFDVKD. CDR3 DNA: TGTGCCACCAGTGCAGGTAACACTGAAGCTTTCTTT. Its protein is CATSAGNTEAFF.